This T cell receptor beta chain originates from a study of shared clonotypes between healthy human individuals. Clones were sequenced by immunoSEQ multiplex PCR, and TCRdb holds only the in-frame ones, with some missing. The table shows 600,000 or so clones, with roughly 96% occurring only once. The germline CDR1 and CDR2 sequences are MNHEY and SMNVEV (reference sequence). The length of the CDR3 is 14 residues. Between the trimmed V and J ends, which lost 2 bases and 4 bases, there was a span of 9 bases. It was CD45RO-negative cells, positively selected for CCR7, that made up naive CD8 cells, with terminally differentiated effector memory CD45RA+ cells excluded. Healthy and HIV-negative, the adult donors had no recent acute infections or vaccinations.

The clonotype comes from a woman aged 30 to 39 in good health. V and J are TRBV27 and TRBJ1-5, with D tentatively TRBD1 (5 bases). Sequencing used naive CD8+ T cells sorted from blood. The CDR3 bases are TGTGCCAGCAGTTTACAGGGTCCAAATCAGCCCCAGCATTTT. It codes for CASSLQGPNQPQHF.